The sequence of this T cell receptor beta chain was determined in a study of T cells in Graves' hyperthyroidism and ophthalmopathy. This CDR3 comprises 13 residues. The germline V gene has CDR1 SGHVS and CDR2 FNYEAQ. V was shortened by 5 bases and J by 9 bases, with 14 bases between the two germline ends. Researchers amplified the TCR beta CDR3 regions from RNA transcripts. The TCR CDR3 was amplified in a first-round RT-PCR using the HTBI primer set. One entry per CDR3 protein results from TCRdb running MiXCR on the multiplex PCR reads. There are fewer than 900,000 distinct CDR3 sequences in the sample; about 15% occur only once, and around 7.7% lies in the top ten.

V and J are TRBV7-6 and TRBJ2-1; TRBD2 might be the D (5 bases). Sequencing was done on a sample of blood. The receptor was isolated from a young man with Graves' hyperthyroidism. The CDR3 bases are TGTGCCAGCAGCCCGGACGGGGTCGGTGAGCAGTTCTTC. Protein sequence: CASSPDGVGEQFF.